This T cell receptor beta chain was recorded in a study of type 1 regulatory T cells. Study summary: An in vitro protocol generated T-allo10, a Tr1-enriched, alloantigen-specific CD4 T cell product. Findings of the study overall: Tr1 cells had a more restricted TCR repertoire than non-Tr1 cells.

CDR3 length: 17 amino acids. The V gene's germline CDR1 is LGHDT and CDR2 YNNKEL (reference sequence). MiXCR was run by TCRdb on the reads, yielding one entry per CDR3 protein. Of 40,000 to 50,000 distinct CDR3 sequences in the sample, 12% were seen once. Points on this clonotype: Its matching antigen is unknown. A read error may explain this, as a much larger clone is one base away.

The V call is TRBV3-1, the J call TRBJ2-1; 15 bases match TRBD2. The clonotype was recovered from a human donor in good health. The sequenced material came from cultured non-Tr1 T cells, either the whole culture or a sorted T cell fraction (not recorded which). The CDR3 bases are TGTGCCAGCGGCCAAGTGGCCGGGACTAGCGGGAGGAGTGAGCAGTTCTTC. This translates into CASGQVAGTSGRSEQFF.